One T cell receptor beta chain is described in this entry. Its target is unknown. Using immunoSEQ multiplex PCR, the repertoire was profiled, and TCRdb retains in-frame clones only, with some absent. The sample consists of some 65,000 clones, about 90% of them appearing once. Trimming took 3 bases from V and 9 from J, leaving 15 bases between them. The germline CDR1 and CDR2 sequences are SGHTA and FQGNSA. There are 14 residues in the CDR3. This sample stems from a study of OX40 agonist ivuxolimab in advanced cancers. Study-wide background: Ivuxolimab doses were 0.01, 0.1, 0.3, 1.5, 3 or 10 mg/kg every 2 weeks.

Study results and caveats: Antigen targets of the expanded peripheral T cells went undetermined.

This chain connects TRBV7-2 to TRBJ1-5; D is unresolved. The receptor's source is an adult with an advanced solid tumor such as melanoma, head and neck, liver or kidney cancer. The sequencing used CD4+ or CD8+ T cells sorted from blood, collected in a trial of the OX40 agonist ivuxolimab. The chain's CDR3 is CASSLVWAQRPQHF. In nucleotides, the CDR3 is TGTGCCAGCAGCTTGGTTTGGGCTCAGAGGCCCCAGCATTTT.